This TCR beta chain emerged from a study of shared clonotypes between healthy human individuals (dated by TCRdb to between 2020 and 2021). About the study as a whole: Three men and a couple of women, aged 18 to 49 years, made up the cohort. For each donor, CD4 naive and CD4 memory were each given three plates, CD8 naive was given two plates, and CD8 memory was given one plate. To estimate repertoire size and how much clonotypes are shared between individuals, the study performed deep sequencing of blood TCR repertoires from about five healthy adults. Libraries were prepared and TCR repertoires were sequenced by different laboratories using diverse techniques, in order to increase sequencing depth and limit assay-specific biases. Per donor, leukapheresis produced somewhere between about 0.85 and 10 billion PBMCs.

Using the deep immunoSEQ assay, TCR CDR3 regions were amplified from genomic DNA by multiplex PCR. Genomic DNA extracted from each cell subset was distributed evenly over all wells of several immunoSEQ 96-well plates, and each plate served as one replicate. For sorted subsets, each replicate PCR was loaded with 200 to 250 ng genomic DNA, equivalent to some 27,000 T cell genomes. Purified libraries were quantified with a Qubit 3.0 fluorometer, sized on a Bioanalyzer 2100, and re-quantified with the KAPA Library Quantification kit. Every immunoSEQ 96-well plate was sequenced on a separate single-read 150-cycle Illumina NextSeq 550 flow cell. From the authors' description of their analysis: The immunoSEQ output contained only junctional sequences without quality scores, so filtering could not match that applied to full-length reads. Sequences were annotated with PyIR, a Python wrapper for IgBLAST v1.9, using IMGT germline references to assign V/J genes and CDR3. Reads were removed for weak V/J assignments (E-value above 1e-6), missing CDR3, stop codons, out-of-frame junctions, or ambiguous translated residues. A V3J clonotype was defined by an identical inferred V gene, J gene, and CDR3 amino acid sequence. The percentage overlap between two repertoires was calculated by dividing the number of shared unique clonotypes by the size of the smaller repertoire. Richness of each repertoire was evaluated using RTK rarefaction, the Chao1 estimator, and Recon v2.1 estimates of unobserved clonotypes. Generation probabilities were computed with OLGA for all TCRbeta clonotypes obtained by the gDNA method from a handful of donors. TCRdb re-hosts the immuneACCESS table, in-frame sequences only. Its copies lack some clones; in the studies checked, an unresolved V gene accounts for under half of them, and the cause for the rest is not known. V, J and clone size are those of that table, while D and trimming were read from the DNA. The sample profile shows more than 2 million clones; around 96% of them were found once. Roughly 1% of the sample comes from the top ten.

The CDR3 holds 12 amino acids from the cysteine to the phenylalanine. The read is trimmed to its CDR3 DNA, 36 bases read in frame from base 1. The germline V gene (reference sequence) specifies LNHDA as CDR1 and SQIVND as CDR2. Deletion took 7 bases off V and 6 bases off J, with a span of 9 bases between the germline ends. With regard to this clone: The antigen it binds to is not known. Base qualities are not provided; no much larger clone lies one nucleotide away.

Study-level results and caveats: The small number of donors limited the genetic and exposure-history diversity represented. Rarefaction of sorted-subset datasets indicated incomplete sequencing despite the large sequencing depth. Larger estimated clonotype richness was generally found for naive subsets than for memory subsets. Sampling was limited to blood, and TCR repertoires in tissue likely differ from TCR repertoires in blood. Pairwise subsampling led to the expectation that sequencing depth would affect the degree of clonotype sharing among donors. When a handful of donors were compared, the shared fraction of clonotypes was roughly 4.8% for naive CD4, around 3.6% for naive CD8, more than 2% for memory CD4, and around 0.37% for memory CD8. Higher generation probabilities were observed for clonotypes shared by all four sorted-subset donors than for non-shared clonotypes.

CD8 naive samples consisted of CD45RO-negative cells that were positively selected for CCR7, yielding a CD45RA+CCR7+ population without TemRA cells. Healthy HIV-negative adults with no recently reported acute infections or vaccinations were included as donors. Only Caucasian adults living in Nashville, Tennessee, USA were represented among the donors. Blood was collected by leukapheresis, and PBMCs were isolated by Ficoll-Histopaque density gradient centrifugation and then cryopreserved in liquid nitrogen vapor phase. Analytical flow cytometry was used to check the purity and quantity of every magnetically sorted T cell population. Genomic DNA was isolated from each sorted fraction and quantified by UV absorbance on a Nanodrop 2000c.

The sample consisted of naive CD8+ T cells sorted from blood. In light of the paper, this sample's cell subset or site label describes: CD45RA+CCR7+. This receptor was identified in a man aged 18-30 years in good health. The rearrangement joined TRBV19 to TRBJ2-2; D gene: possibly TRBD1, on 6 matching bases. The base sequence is TGTGCCAGTATCAGGGGCCCCGGGGAGCTGTTTTTT. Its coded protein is CASIRGPGELFF.